The 9 T cell receptor beta chains below come from one sample, sequenced in a study of cytomegalovirus exposure and HLA in healthy donors (dated by TCRdb to 2016 to 2017). Libraries were constructed by the immunoSEQ multiplex PCR assay. A mixture of 60 forward primers for TCR Vbeta segments and 13 reverse primers for TCR Jbeta segments was used in the multiplex PCR. Entries here come from immuneACCESS through TCRdb and include only in-frame sequences with V and J called. Some clones fail to appear in such tables; in the studies checked, an unresolved V gene covers under half of the shortfall, and the cause of the remainder is unknown. Present in this sample are approximately 110,000 clones, 78% of which were seen just once. Roughly 3.5% of the sample lies in the top ten. Sequencing was carried out using PBMCs. Receptor source: a middle-aged man in good health and CMV-seronegative.

This chain joins TRBV18 and TRBJ1-1; 9 bases fit TRBD1. The germline V gene encodes CDR1 KGHSH and CDR2 LQKENI. The length of the CDR3 is 16 residues. V dropped 6 bases and J dropped 0; count of bases not matched to a gene: 8. DNA for the CDR3: TGTGCCAGCTCCCGAGGGACAGGGCACATGAACACTGAAGCTTTCTTT. Encoded protein: CASSRGTGHMNTEAFF. Supplemented by reference TRBV18 and TRBJ1-1, the full variable domain reads NAGVMQNPRHLVRRRGQEARLRCSPMKGHSHVYWYRQLPEEGLKFMVYLQKENIIDESGMPKERFSAEFPKEGPSILRIQQVVRGDSAAYFCASSRGTGHMNTEAFFGQGTRLTVV.

This clone has just a few counts. V is TRBV5-1 and J is TRBJ1-6; 11 bases are shared with TRBD1. The germline gives CDR1 SGHRS, CDR2 YFSETQ. Trimming at V came to 1 base and at J to 7 bases, leaving 10 bases not matched to a gene. This CDR3 is built from 18 residues. This CDR3 is CASSLRGDRGRVNSPLHF. The CDR3 nucleotides are TGCGCCAGCAGCTTGCGGGGGGACAGGGGGAGAGTAAATTCACCCCTCCACTTT.

This clone was detected once. The chain employs TRBV11-2 and TRBJ2-7; D is perhaps TRBD2 (7 bases). There are 15 residues in the CDR3. V gave up 3 bases and J gave up 3 bases, with 15 bases separating them. The germline V gene has CDR1 SGHAT and CDR2 FQNNGV. The CDR3 nucleotides are TGTGCCAGCAGCTTCGTCGGGGGGCCGGACTACGAGCAGTACTTC. Translating gives CASSFVGGPDYEQYF.

The chain combines TRBV5-6 with TRBJ2-7; no clear D gene. V was trimmed by 1 base and J by 3 bases, leaving 20 bases between them. The germline V gene encodes CDR1 SGHDT and CDR2 YYEEEE. This CDR3 is built from 17 residues. The CDR3: CASSLLSLLSPFYEQYF. The CDR3 DNA sequence: TGTGCCAGCAGCTTGCTTTCCCTACTAAGCCCTTTCTACGAGCAGTACTTC.

V gene TRBV7-9 combines with J gene TRBJ2-7, with a possible D match to TRBD1 (6 bases). The germline V gene has CDR1 SEHNR and CDR2 FQNEAQ (reference sequence). V was cut by 8 bases and J by 3 bases, with 11 bases left in between. CDR3 size: 12 residues. CDR3 protein: CASGGQYYEQYF. In DNA form, the CDR3 reads TGTGCCAGCGGAGGACAGTACTACGAGCAGTACTTC.

The J gene is TRBJ2-5, the V gene TRBV5-4; 12 bases map to TRBD2. CDR3 size: 15 residues. Looked up from germline, CDR1 is SGHNT and CDR2 is YYREEE (reference sequence). Trimming took 7 bases from V and 1 from J; bases not matched to a gene: 5. CDR3 residues: CASSPSGGGQETQYF. CDR3 bases: TGTGCCAGCTCCCCTAGCGGGGGGGGCCAAGAGACCCAGTACTTC.

The chain employs TRBV7-8 and TRBJ2-7, with D possibly being TRBD2 (7 bases). This CDR3 comprises 13 residues. V dropped 5 bases and J dropped 6 bases, with 14 bases sitting between them. Germline lookup yields CDR1 SGHVS and CDR2 FQNEAQ. The CDR3 loop is CASSPGGQGEQYF. Here the CDR3 DNA reads TGTGCCAGCAGCCCGGGGGGCCAGGGCGAGCAGTACTTC.

The chain is built from TRBV25-1 and TRBJ2-5; D uncertain. CDR3 length equals 15 residues. Germline V gene sequence: CDR1 MGHDK, CDR2 SYGVNS. Trimming removed 6 bases from V and 5 bases from J, with 19 bases in between. CDR3 sequence reads: CASRVGLWATETQYF. The DNA for the CDR3 is TGTGCCAGCAGGGTCGGTTTGTGGGCTACGGAGACCCAGTACTTC.

The chain links TRBV7-9 to TRBJ1-5, with TRBD1 matching over 7 bases. Trimming cost V 5 bases and J 4 bases; bases outside gene matches: 5. CDR1 is SEHNR, CDR2 FQNEAQ, per germline (reference sequence). The length of the CDR3 is 14 residues. CDR3 sequence reads: CASSTGTANQPQHF. As DNA, the CDR3 is TGTGCCAGCAGCACCGGGACAGCAAATCAGCCCCAGCATTTT.